The 6 T cell receptor beta chains below were found in one sample sequenced in a study of cytomegalovirus exposure and HLA in healthy donors. Amplification used 60 Vbeta primers and 13 Jbeta primers. Sequencing used immunoSEQ multiplex PCR; TCRdb keeps in-frame clones, though not all of them. This repertoire includes about 79,000 clones. The sequencing input was PBMCs. The receptors come from a man younger than 40 in good health and CMV-seronegative.

The chain links TRBV10-3 to TRBJ2-2; TRBD2 aligns across 8 bases. This CDR3 has 16 residues. Trimming took 0 bases from V and 1 from J; bases not matched to a gene: 1. The germline gives CDR1 ENHRY, CDR2 SYGVKD. This chain's CDR3 is CAISESSGRNTGELFF. In DNA, the CDR3 is TGTGCCATCAGTGAGTCCAGCGGGAGGAACACCGGGGAGCTGTTTTTT.

This chain links TRBV15 with TRBJ2-7; maybe TRBD2 (6 bases). Germline CDR1 is LNHNV and CDR2 is YYDKDF (reference sequence). The CDR3 extends over 15 amino acids. V was cut by 0 bases and J by 0 bases, with 9 bases left in between. The CDR3 DNA follows: TGTGCCACCAGCAGAGAGGGACTGAACTCCTACGAGCAGTACTTC. The encoded protein is CATSREGLNSYEQYF.

The rearrangement joins TRBV30 to TRBJ2-3; 10 nucleotides align to TRBD1. Germline loops: CDR1 GTSNPN, CDR2 SVGIG (reference sequence). The CDR3 has 13 amino acids. V was clipped by 5 bases and J by 1 base; unmatched bases: 0. The CDR3 region has the DNA TGTGCCTGGGGGACAGGGGGCACAGATACGCAGTATTTT. Translated: CAWGTGGTDTQYF. The whole variable domain, filled in from reference TRBV30 and TRBJ2-3, reads SQTIHQWPATLVQPVGSPLSLECTVEGTSNPNLYWYRQAAGRGLQLLFYSVGIGQISSEVPQNLSASRPQDRQFILSSKKLLLSDSGFYLCAWGTGGTDTQYFGPGTRLTVL.

This chain joins TRBV10-1 and TRBJ1-6; the D is unclear. The CDR3 covers 14 residues. CDR1 is WNHNN, CDR2 SYGVQD, per germline (reference sequence). V lost 0 bases to trimming and J lost 5 bases, with 5 bases between them. CDR3 sequence (DNA): TGCGCCAGCAGTGAGTCGGCAGATAATTCACCCCTCCACTTT. Amino acids: CASSESADNSPLHF.

The genes are TRBV29-1 and TRBJ1-2, with D unclear. The CDR3 extends over 14 amino acids. V lost 2 bases, J lost 4 bases, and 14 bases lay in between. CDR1 is SQVTM and CDR2 is ANQGSEA in the germline V gene. DNA for the CDR3: TGCAGCGTTGAAAGGATCGGGGTAGTCTATGGCTACACCTTC. This sequence encodes CSVERIGVVYGYTF.

V gene TRBV5-1 combines with J gene TRBJ1-1, with unresolved D. Germline-derived CDR1 and CDR2 are SGHRS and YFSETQ. V was trimmed by 4 bases and J by 1 base, leaving 17 bases between them. This CDR3 is 16 amino acids long. The CDR3 protein is CASSPDSRSGNTEAFF. DNA for the CDR3: TGCGCCAGCAGCCCGGATTCGCGGAGTGGGAACACTGAAGCTTTCTTT.